A selection of T cell receptor beta chains follows, all from one sample in a study of cytomegalovirus exposure and HLA in healthy donors. Generated by immunoSEQ multiplex PCR, the TCRdb table keeps only in-frame clones and is missing some. The repertoire holds 120,000 or so clones, with roughly 80% as singletons. Material for sequencing was PBMCs. These receptor sequences come from a woman aged 40-49 years in good health and CMV-seropositive. Both conserved end residues are part of each CDR3. Fields, in order: J gene, V gene, clone size, D gene, CDR3 DNA, CDR3 protein. The D gene is left open where the match is weak. Size is omitted from some rows. Given values are once, few, many or a class for expanded clones.

>TRBJ2-5|TRBV18|.|TRBD1
TGTGCCAGCTCAGGAGACAGGGTAGAGACCCAGTACTTC
CASSGDRVETQYF
>TRBJ2-7|TRBV9|.|.
TGTGCCAGCGGCCGGGACAACTCCTACGAGCAGTACTTC
CASGRDNSYEQYF
>TRBJ2-3|TRBV5-6|.|.
TGTGCCAGCAGCTTGCGACAGCTTAGCACAGATACGCAGTATTTT
CASSLRQLSTDTQYF
>TRBJ2-7|TRBV10-3|.|TRBD1
TGTGCCATCAGTGCCGGACAGGGAAGCTCCTACGAGCAGTACTTC
CAISAGQGSSYEQYF
>TRBJ1-5|TRBV18|once|.
TGTGCCAGCTCATCCAGGGGAGATAGCAATCAGCCCCAGCATTTT
CASSSRGDSNQPQHF
>TRBJ2-7|TRBV5-8|.|.
TGTGCCAGCAGCGCCCACAGAGACGAGCAGTACTTC
CASSAHRDEQYF
>TRBJ2-1|TRBV6-1|few|TRBD2
TGTGCCAGCAGTGAACTTGGCGGGGGCTACAATGAGCAGTTCTTC
CASSELGGGYNEQFF
>TRBJ2-2|TRBV4-3|.|.
TGCGCCAGCAGCCAAGATAGCCCTGCGAGACAGGGGAGGGGCACCGGGGAGCTGTTTTTT
CASSQDSPARQGRGTGELFF
>TRBJ2-5|TRBV29-1|.|.
TGCAGCGTTGCCGATCGGGGACAAGAGACCCAGTACTTC
CSVADRGQETQYF
>TRBJ1-4|TRBV10-3|.|TRBD1
TGTGCCATCAGGGGGACAGGTGGAAATGAAAAACTGTTTTTT
CAIRGTGGNEKLFF
>TRBJ1-5|TRBV9|.|.
TGTGCCAGCAGCGGCACAGGGAATCTCAATCAGCCCCAGCATTTT
CASSGTGNLNQPQHF
>TRBJ2-1|TRBV2|few|.
TGTGCCAGCAGTGAAAGGGCCCCGGGACAAAACTACGGTGAGCAGTTCTTC
CASSERAPGQNYGEQFF
>TRBJ1-2|TRBV6-1|once|.
TGTGCCAGCAGTCCAGGACCGACAGTAAACTATGGCTACACCTTC
CASSPGPTVNYGYTF
>TRBJ2-4|TRBV18|.|TRBD1
TGTGCCAGCTCAACGGGACAGGGACTAGCCAAAAACATTCAGTACTTC
CASSTGQGLAKNIQYF
>TRBJ2-3|TRBV4-2|.|.
TGTGCCAGCAGCCAAGAGTCCTTAGCGGCAGGTAGCCAAGATACGCAGTATTTT
CASSQESLAAGSQDTQYF
>TRBJ1-5|TRBV5-1|.|TRBD1
TGCGCCAGCAGCTTGGGACAGGGCGATCAGCCCCAGCATTTT
CASSLGQGDQPQHF
>TRBJ2-1|TRBV14|once|TRBD1
TGTGCCAGCAGAAAACAGGGGGTCAATGAGCAGTTCTTC
CASRKQGVNEQFF
>TRBJ2-7|TRBV5-1|.|.
TGCGCCAGCAGCTTGGGGGACACTGACGAGCAGTACTTC
CASSLGDTDEQYF
>TRBJ1-2|TRBV2|once|.
TGTGCCAGCAGGGCCAGGGGCCCGGGCTATGGCTACACCTTC
CASRARGPGYGYTF
>TRBJ1-3|TRBV13|.|TRBD1
TGTGCCAGCAGCCGACAGGGGGCCGGTGGAAACACCATATATTTT
CASSRQGAGGNTIYF
>TRBJ1-6|TRBV21-1|.|.
TGTGCCAGCACCGGACAGGAGAGTTCACCCCTCCACTTT
CASTGQESSPLHF
>TRBJ2-5|TRBV5-1|.|.
TGCGCCAGCAGCTTTAACGGGGAAGAGACCCAGTACTTC
CASSFNGEETQYF
>TRBJ2-3|TRBV19|.|.
TGTGCCAGTAGTACCCGGTTCGACCGGGGCACAGATACGCAGTATTTT
CASSTRFDRGTDTQYF
>TRBJ2-2|TRBV2|.|.
TGTGCCAGCAACCCACGCAGGGGCACCGGGGAGCTGTTTTTT
CASNPRRGTGELFF
>TRBJ2-5|TRBV7-7|.|TRBD2
TGTGCTAGCACCCCGGGAGGGCAAGAGACCCAGTACTTC
CASTPGGQETQYF
>TRBJ1-1|TRBV6-5|.|.
TGTGCCAGCAGTTACGGCAGGCTGAACACTGAAGCTTTCTTT
CASSYGRLNTEAFF
>TRBJ2-7|TRBV6-6|.|TRBD2
TGTGCCAGCATGATGGCTAGCGGGGGGTACGAGCAGTACTTC
CASMMASGGYEQYF
>TRBJ2-5|TRBV25-1|.|.
TGTGCCAGCACCCTGGGGACACTAGAGACCCAGTACTTC
CASTLGTLETQYF
>TRBJ2-5|TRBV7-9|.|TRBD1
TGTGCCAGCAGCTGGGACAGGGGAAAAGAGACCCAGTACTTC
CASSWDRGKETQYF
>TRBJ1-2|TRBV5-6|.|.
TGTGCCAGCAGCGTCGGGTCTTTTAGGGGCTACACCTTC
CASSVGSFRGYTF
>TRBJ2-1|TRBV2|.|.
TGTGCCGATCAAGGACAGACTCAGGGGCAGTTCTTC
CADQGQTQGQFF
>TRBJ1-4|TRBV5-1|few|.
TGCGCCAGCAGCTTTGGAGGAACAACTAATGAAAAACTGTTTTTT
CASSFGGTTNEKLFF
>TRBJ1-4|TRBV19|.|.
TGTGCCAGTAGCCAGGGGCTCGAAAAACTGTTTTTT
CASSQGLEKLFF
>TRBJ1-6|TRBV5-3|once|TRBD1
TGTGCCAGAAGCTTGGGCGACAGGGAAATCCATTCACCCCTCCACTTT
CARSLGDREIHSPLHF
>TRBJ1-2|TRBV6-5|once|.
TGTGCCAGCGGGAGGGGATACTATGGCTACACCTTC
CASGRGYYGYTF
>TRBJ2-2|TRBV5-4|.|.
TGTGCCAGCAGCGCCGGGACTTTATTTAGTTCGGGGGAGCTGTTTTTT
CASSAGTLFSSGELFF
>TRBJ1-1|TRBV5-1|.|TRBD1
TGCGCCAGCAGCTTACAGGGGAGTACTGAAGCTTTCTTT
CASSLQGSTEAFF